Below, 29 T cell receptor beta chains from the same sample are listed, as sequenced in a study of T cell responses to AZD1222 COVID-19 vaccine. Using immunoSEQ multiplex PCR, the repertoire was profiled, and TCRdb retains in-frame clones only, with some absent. The sample yields some 140,000 clones, roughly 92% seen once. The source was peripheral blood, collected on day 0 of AZD1222 vaccination. All receptors come from an adult in good health.

The V gene is TRBV7-3, the J gene TRBJ2-1; D is ambiguous. This CDR3 is 13 amino acids long. Germline CDR1 SGHTA, CDR2 FQGTGA. V dropped 2 bases and J dropped 10 bases, with 12 bases sitting between them. The CDR3 nucleotides read TGTGCCAGCAGCTTATCCTCGGCTGGGGAGCAGTTCTTC. Residues: CASSLSSAGEQFF.

The chain uses TRBV12-3 or TRBV12-4 and TRBJ2-7; 7 nucleotides line up with TRBD2. The CDR3 has 13 amino acids. The trim removed 11 bases at V and 3 bases at J, leaving 10 bases unmatched. For the CDR3, the DNA is TGTGCCTCGGCCCCGGGACTACACTACGAGCAGTACTTC. Amino acids: CASAPGLHYEQYF.

This sequence joins TRBV6-5 and TRBJ1-6; D is uncertain. The CDR3 runs 14 residues. Germline V gene lookup returns CDR1 MNHEY and CDR2 SVGAGI. V was pared by 6 bases and J by 5 bases, with 11 bases between. CDR3 nucleotide sequence: TGTGCCAGCAGCTCGGGCACCAATAATTCACCCCTCCACTTT. Translation gives CASSSGTNNSPLHF.

This clone occurred once. The genes are TRBV9 and TRBJ2-6, with D perhaps assigned TRBD1 or TRBD2 (6 bases each). The CDR3 is 15 residues long. V was shortened by 1 base and J by 2 bases, with 7 bases between the two germline ends. Germline assignment: CDR1 SGDLS and CDR2 YYNGEE. DNA of the CDR3: TGTGCCAGCAGCGTAAGGGGGGCTGGGGCCAACGTCCTGACTTTC. This gives the protein CASSVRGAGANVLTF.

This chain joins TRBV27 and TRBJ2-7; TRBD1 matches 8 bases. The CDR3 length is 13 residues. CDR1 is MNHEY, CDR2 SMNVEV, per germline (reference sequence). V shed 5 bases and J 5 bases; nucleotides not matched to a gene: 5. The CDR3 is CASSPGQGHEQYF. In DNA form, the CDR3 reads TGTGCCAGCAGTCCCGGACAGGGCCACGAGCAGTACTTC.

The CDR3 loop reads CASSLSYPNEKLFF. In DNA, the CDR3 is TGCGCCAGCAGCTTGAGCTATCCCAATGAAAAACTGTTTTTT. This chain links TRBV5-1 with TRBJ1-4; no reliable D call. Germline-derived CDR1 and CDR2 are SGHRS and YFSETQ. This CDR3 region has 14 residues. Trimming removed 1 base at V and 5 bases at J, with 9 bases between.

The chain uses TRBV2 and TRBJ2-5; 8 bases match TRBD2. Trimming removed 8 bases from V and 6 bases from J; junction bases left unmatched: 11. From germline, CDR1 is SNHLY and CDR2 FYNNEI. The CDR3 is made up of 14 amino acids. The CDR3 DNA reads as TGTGCCAGCTGGTCCGGGGGGGGCGAAAAGACCCAGTACTTC. It codes for CASWSGGGEKTQYF.

V is TRBV11-2 and J is TRBJ1-1; tentatively, D is TRBD1 (5 bases). V lost 0 bases to trimming and J lost 0 bases, with 14 bases between them. Germline V gene lookup returns CDR1 SGHAT and CDR2 FQNNGV. This CDR3 is built from 17 residues. The CDR3 region is CASSLEIGVRMNTEAFF. The CDR3 bases are TGTGCCAGCAGCTTAGAGATAGGGGTACGCATGAACACTGAAGCTTTCTTT.

This clone was seen a few times. This chain links TRBV5-6 with TRBJ1-5; TRBD1 agrees at 9 bases. The germline V gene has CDR1 SGHDT and CDR2 YYEEEE. V lost 3 bases, J lost 0 bases, and 4 bases stayed unmatched. The CDR3 has 16 residues. In DNA form, the CDR3 reads TGTGCCAGCAGCTCAGGGACAGGGACTAGCAATCAGCCCCAGCATTTT. Encoded protein: CASSSGTGTSNQPQHF.

The chain is built from TRBV27 and TRBJ1-1; possible D gene TRBD1, 5 bases. The ends were cut back, 6 bases at V and 3 bases at J, with 14 bases in the middle. The CDR3 is 14 amino acids. The germline V gene has CDR1 MNHEY and CDR2 SMNVEV (reference sequence). CDR3 amino acids: CASSPTGAHTEAFF. The CDR3 DNA reads TGTGCCAGCAGCCCCACCGGGGCCCACACTGAAGCTTTCTTT.

This chain connects TRBV10-3 to TRBJ2-3; 8 bases are a match to TRBD2. The CDR3 totals 14 residues. Looked up from germline, CDR1 is ENHRY and CDR2 is SYGVKD. Unmatched junction bases numbered 6, after V lost 4 bases and J lost 6 bases. Here the CDR3 reads CAISVAAGADTQYF. In nucleotides, the CDR3 is TGTGCCATCAGTGTCGCAGCGGGAGCCGATACGCAGTATTTT.

The rearrangement joins TRBV5-8 to TRBJ2-2; D remains ambiguous. CDR3 length equals 13 residues. Per the germline V gene, CDR1 is SGHTS and CDR2 is YDEGEE. Trimming shortened V by 0 bases and J by 5 bases, and 5 bases separated the two germline ends. CDR3 bases: TGTGCCAGCAGCTTGGCCACAACCGGGGAGCTGTTTTTT. Translation gives CASSLATTGELFF.

The gene calls are TRBV25-1 and TRBJ1-2; the match to TRBD1 covers 7 bases. The CDR3 consists of 15 residues. Germline CDR1 reads MGHDK; CDR2 reads SYGVNS. V lost 6 bases and J lost 2; bases outside the gene matches: 9. CDR3 nucleotide sequence: TGTGCCAGCAGCCCGGAGACAGGGTTCAACTATGGCTACACCTTC. Protein: CASSPETGFNYGYTF.

This chain uses TRBV20-1 with TRBJ1-1; D is ambiguous. The V end lost 3 bases, the J end lost 5 bases, and 7 bases lay between the germline ends. Per the germline V gene, CDR1 is DFQATT and CDR2 is SNEGSKA (reference sequence). The length of the CDR3 is 11 residues. The CDR3 reads CSARGLTEAFF. The CDR3 region has the DNA TGCAGTGCTAGGGGTCTTACTGAAGCTTTCTTT.

This chain joins TRBV10-1 and TRBJ2-3; D ambiguous. The germline V gene has CDR1 WNHNN and CDR2 SYGVQD (reference sequence). Trimming removed 3 bases at V and 4 bases at J, with 14 bases between. The CDR3 has 15 residues. The CDR3 sequence: CASSEGGVRADTQYF. Here the CDR3 DNA reads TGCGCCAGCAGTGAAGGTGGGGTTAGGGCAGATACGCAGTATTTT.

The chain employs TRBV19 and TRBJ1-2; TRBD1 is a possible D gene (6 bases). With 0 bases removed from V and 0 bases from J, the gap between germline ends came to 14 bases. The CDR3 runs to 17 residues. Germline-derived CDR1 and CDR2 are LNHDA and SQIVND (reference sequence). The CDR3, as DNA: TGTGCCAGTAGTATAGAAGGACAGAGTCCATCTAACTATGGCTACACCTTC. Translated: CASSIEGQSPSNYGYTF.

The CDR3 DNA is TGCGCCAGCAGCCAGGGGGGCCTAGAGACCCAGTACTTC. Translation gives CASSQGGLETQYF. This chain links TRBV4-1 with TRBJ2-5; perhaps D is TRBD1 or TRBD2 (6 bases each). The CDR3 is 13 amino acids. The germline gives CDR1 MGHRA, CDR2 YSYEKL. Trimming pared 3 bases from V and 4 bases from J, leaving 9 bases between.

This clone was counted between two and nine times. The chain is built from TRBV11-2 and TRBJ1-4; TRBD1 matches 11 bases. Germline V lookup: CDR1 SGHAT, CDR2 FQNNGV. Unmatched junction bases numbered 5, after V lost 3 bases and J lost 8 bases. There are 15 residues in the CDR3. This chain's CDR3 is CASSLWTGGLEKLFF. In DNA, the CDR3 is TGTGCCAGCAGCTTGTGGACAGGGGGCTTGGAAAAACTGTTTTTT.

The chain has TRBV9 and TRBJ2-7, with D unresolved. This CDR3 comprises 13 residues. The germline V and J ends were trimmed by 0 bases and 2 bases, with 6 bases remaining between them. Germline assignment: CDR1 SGDLS and CDR2 YYNGEE. CDR3 sequence reads: CASSVGTAYEQYF. In DNA, the CDR3 is TGTGCCAGCAGCGTAGGAACAGCCTACGAGCAGTACTTC.

This rearrangement joins TRBV24-1 to TRBJ2-3; D may be TRBD1 (6 bases). Germline CDR1 and CDR2: KGHDR and SFDVKD. This CDR3 contains 17 residues. The V end lost 5 bases, the J end lost 3 bases, and 20 bases lay between the germline ends. CDR3 nucleotide sequence: TGTGCCACCAGTGCCTCCGCAGGGGTTGGGTCGACAGATACGCAGTATTTT. It translates to CATSASAGVGSTDTQYF.

V is TRBV13 and J is TRBJ2-2; TRBD2 matches at 10 bases. After removal of 4 bases from V and 3 bases from J, the junction contained 23 bases not matched to a gene. The CDR3 has 22 amino acids. Per the germline V gene, CDR1 is PRHDT and CDR2 is FYEKMQ (reference sequence). The CDR3 DNA reads TGTGCCAGCAGCTCCAACCCAGGAGCGTGGACTAGCGGACTTTGGGACACCGGGGAGCTGTTTTTT. Its translation: CASSSNPGAWTSGLWDTGELFF.

This rearrangement joins TRBV7-8 to TRBJ1-5, with TRBD1 as a possible D gene (5 bases). V was shortened by 5 bases and J by 9 bases, with 8 bases between the two germline ends. The CDR3 has 11 residues. Germline V gene sequence: CDR1 SGHVS, CDR2 FQNEAQ. CDR3 DNA: TGTGCCAGCAGCCGGGACGGGCCCCAGCATTTT. Its protein product is CASSRDGPQHF.

The chain links TRBV19 to TRBJ2-7; D unresolved. The germline V and J ends were trimmed by 6 bases and 0 bases, with 12 bases remaining between them. The germline V gene has CDR1 LNHDA and CDR2 SQIVND (reference sequence). This CDR3 has 14 residues. The CDR3 protein is CASRGLAPSYEQYF. CDR3 sequence (DNA): TGTGCCAGTAGAGGATTAGCCCCCTCCTACGAGCAGTACTTC.

The CDR3 loop is CASSFGGTEAFF. The CDR3 DNA is TGTGCCAGCAGCTTTGGGGGCACTGAAGCTTTCTTT. The V and J genes are TRBV5-4 and TRBJ1-1, with a tentative D call TRBD1 (5 bases). V lost 2 bases and J lost 4, with 6 bases in between. This CDR3 contains 12 residues. CDR1 and CDR2 from the germline V gene are SGHNT and YYREEE (reference sequence). Full variable domain (remainder filled in from reference TRBV5-4 and TRBJ1-1): ETGVTQSPTHLIKTRGQQVTLRCSSQSGHNTVSWYQQALGQGPQFIFQYYREEENGRGNFPPRFSGLQFPNYSSELNVNALELDDSALYLCASSFGGTEAFFGQGTRLTVV.

On this clone: The sample holds other DNA sequences that translate to the same CDR3. This chain connects TRBV3-1 (or the pseudogene TRBV3-2) to TRBJ1-3; D remains unclear. CDR3 length: 13 residues. CDR1 is LGHDT, CDR2 YNNKEL, per germline (reference sequence). The germline V and J ends were trimmed by 3 bases and 0 bases, with 3 bases remaining between them. CDR3 DNA sequence: TGTGCCAGCAGCCAGGGCTCTGGAAACACCATATATTTT. Translated: CASSQGSGNTIYF.

The CDR3, as DNA: TGCGCCAGCAGCCAACAGGGGTACTACGAGCAGTACTTC. Its translation: CASSQQGYYEQYF. The chain carries TRBV4-1 and TRBJ2-7; possible D gene TRBD1, 6 bases. Germline V gene sequence: CDR1 MGHRA, CDR2 YSYEKL. V was shortened by 2 bases and J by 3 bases, with 8 bases between the two germline ends. CDR3 size: 13 residues.

The V call is TRBV3-1 (or the pseudogene TRBV3-2), the J call TRBJ2-5; 9 bases fit TRBD2. J gave up 5 bases and V 1 base, and 2 bases lay outside the gene matches. CDR1 and CDR2 from the germline V gene are LGHDT and YNNKEL (reference sequence). The CDR3 is 14 amino acids. In DNA form, the CDR3 reads TGTGCCAGCAGCCAAGGAGCGGGGGGCGAGACCCAGTACTTC. Protein product: CASSQGAGGETQYF.

This clone was found a few times. The chain combines TRBV15 with TRBJ1-2; maybe TRBD1 (5 bases). CDR1 LNHNV and CDR2 YYDKDF come from the germline V gene (reference sequence). V shed 5 bases and J shed 7 bases, with 17 bases lying between them. The CDR3 contains 14 residues. This CDR3 reads CATSDTLGVLGYTF. The DNA for the CDR3 is TGTGCCACCAGCGACACGCTAGGGGTGCTTGGCTACACCTTC.

The genes are TRBV29-1 and TRBJ1-2, with D perhaps matching TRBD1 (5 bases). The length of the CDR3 is 14 residues. Deletions cut 1 base from V and 3 bases from J, with 12 bases between. Germline assignment: CDR1 SQVTM and CDR2 ANQGSEA. This CDR3 is CSVEVGGPYYGYTF. CDR3 sequence (DNA): TGCAGCGTTGAAGTGGGGGGACCGTACTATGGCTACACCTTC.